This T cell receptor (beta chain) was captured in a study of CD8+CD57+ T cells in acquired aplastic anemia. On the study more broadly: DNA per sorted CD4+ or CD8+ sample ranged 0.2 to 27.4 ug, averaging 3.2 ug. Study-wide findings and caveats: No significant patient-versus-control difference appeared in CD8+ Simpson's diversity.

CDR1 LNHNV and CDR2 YYDKDF come from the germline V gene (reference sequence). The CDR3 has 13 residues. V was clipped by 3 bases and J by 5 bases, with 8 bases between them. The sequenced patients had an expansion of CD8+CD57+ cells seen by flow cytometry. No therapy was given to patients before blood sampling. Genomic DNA provided the template from which TCR beta VDJ and CDR3 profiles were obtained. A single record per CDR3 protein comes from TCRdb applying MiXCR to the reads. The sample has over 150,000 distinct CDR3 sequences; roughly three fifths are singletons. This clonotype was recorded once. No antigen is known for it.

The receptor was isolated from a human donor with aplastic anemia. Sequenced material: sorted CD4+, CD8+, or CD8+CD57+ T cells (not recorded which) from PBMCs. The chain combines TRBV15 with TRBJ2-1; D possibly matches TRBD1 or TRBD2 (5 bases each). For the CDR3, the DNA is TGTGCCACCAGCAGGGGACGGGACAATGAGCAGTTCTTC. As protein: CATSRGRDNEQFF.